The sequence of this TCR beta chain was determined in a study of blood T cells in healthy people across ages (dated by TCRdb to the mid-2010s). Notes on the research overall: Template switching captured roughly one uniquely barcoded TCR beta cDNA molecule per two T cells in model experiments. Two additional independent replicas of 1 million unique cDNA reads from the same blood draw were analyzed for two donors (one aged 18 to 30 and one aged 80 or older). Donors of different ages were randomly distributed across sequencing lanes to avoid experimental bias. The donors were divided into four age groups: young (average approximately 17 years), middle-aged (almost 40), aged (approximately 59) and long-lived (82). Using deep sequencing normalized with unique cDNA molecular identifiers, the study measured how TCR beta repertoire diversity changes with age. The study at large found these results: Compared with the aged group, more naive CD4+ T cells, fewer expanded clones and increased TCR diversity were shown by the long-lived group, suggesting age selection. Observed TCR beta diversity per million T cells fell roughly linearly with age, and a significant reduction was already apparent by age roughly 40. Estimates of total diversity based on one million sequenced T cells were regarded as lower bounds and as underestimates. Because the CMV infection status of the donors was unknown, age-related changes in expanded clonotypes may potentially have been confounded. Since profiling was done on bulk unsorted PBMCs, naive and antigen-experienced compartments could not be conclusively compared. A strong correlation was found between observed TCR beta diversity and the percentage of naive T cells measured by flow cytometry.

Systemically healthy Caucasian individuals from Russia, about 38 in total and aged about 6 to 90 years, were included as donors. Approximately 9.3 milliliters of peripheral blood were drawn from each donor into EDTA-treated Vacutainer tubes. Ficoll-Paque density-gradient centrifugation was used to isolate PBMCs, with at least 7 million obtained per sample. Total RNA was extracted from PBMCs with Trizol reagent, with at least 6 micrograms obtained per sample. For every donor, an aliquot of PBMCs went through flow cytometry to measure the percentages of naive CD45RAhigh/CD27high T cells. With respect to this clonotype: Its cognate antigen has yet to be identified. No clone much larger than this one lies a single base away; base qualities are absent.

From the cysteine through the phenylalanine, the CDR3 covers 15 amino acids. The kept DNA is CDR3 alone, 45 bases in frame from the first base. CDR1 and CDR2 are drawn from the germline V gene: KGHSH, LQKENI. Trimming takes 2 bases from V and 6 bases from J, and the germline ends sit 17 bases apart. Libraries were prepared through 5' RACE. This sample was sequenced with an Illumina HiSeq 2500. A second PCR of roughly 6 to 12 cycles was run with a J-beta primer mix and a sample-barcoded 5' primer. A unique molecular identifier was introduced onto each TCR beta cDNA molecule by a template-switch 5' adaptor carrying 12 random nucleotides. Each sample yielded at least 3 million CDR3-containing paired-end reads. The Mint cDNA synthesis kit, primed by a TRBC-specific oligonucleotide, was used to synthesize first-strand cDNA from all RNA. All cDNA was treated with uracil-DNA glycosylase and then went through a first 18-cycle PCR with the universal primers M1SS and BC2_uni_R. The study's processing was this. Normalization of each sample was performed by random selection of 1 million high-quality reads, each carrying a distinct molecular identifier. Instead of being binned into consensus sequences, reads with shared molecular identifiers were discarded. MiTCR, run with a Q25 quality threshold and the strictest error-elimination algorithm, handled CDR3 identification, clonotype clustering and error correction. A nonparametric unseen species model using Euler transformation provided a lower-bound estimate of total TCR beta diversity. In-frame beta chains were kept once TCRdb had trimmed the public reads at Q25 with fastp and called clones with MiXCR. CDR3 protein duplicates are merged, each entry listing the most common genes and DNA. These V and J calls rely on TCRdb rather than the paper's analysis. The sample has under 2,000,000 distinct CDR3 sequences on record, approximately 50% of them singletons. The biggest ten clones account for more than 2% of the sample.

The sequence links TRBV18 to TRBJ2-7; the D segment could be TRBD1, given 5 matching bases. This clonotype was obtained from a woman between 40 and 55 years old in good health. Sample: blood. The DNA is as follows: TGTGCCAGCTCACCAGCACCTGGCAGGGCCGGCGAGCAGTACTTC. This codes for CASSPAPGRAGEQYF.